What follows are 10 T cell receptor beta chains derived from one specimen sequenced in a study of blood T cell repertoires in COVID-19. Profiled with immunoSEQ multiplex PCR; TCRdb holds only in-frame clones, not every one. The data hold approximately 240,000 clones, with about nine tenths observed a single time. Sequenced material: PBMCs or T cells enriched from blood (not recorded which). These receptors were obtained from a woman aged 30 to 39 with acute COVID-19.

The chain recombines TRBV29-1 with TRBJ2-7; D is perhaps TRBD2 (6 bases). The CDR3 runs to 11 residues. Trimming shortened V by 7 bases and J by 4 bases, and 11 bases separated the two germline ends. The germline V gene has CDR1 SQVTM and CDR2 ANQGSEA. In nucleotides, the CDR3 is TGCAGCGCCCTGGAGGGTTACGAGCAGTACTTC. Its translation is CSALEGYEQYF.

J is TRBJ1-1 and V is TRBV19; 7 bases are a match to TRBD1. CDR1 LNHDA and CDR2 SQIVND come from the germline V gene (reference sequence). This CDR3 has 12 residues. With 1 base clipped from V and 8 bases from J, the junction kept 1 base outside the gene matches. CDR3 nucleotide sequence: TGTGCCAGTAGTATAGGGGGACAGGAAGCTTTCTTT. It codes for CASSIGGQEAFF.

This chain uses TRBV5-6 with TRBJ2-7; the D is unclear. Trimming cost V 0 bases and J 4 bases, with 5 bases left between them. Germline CDR1 SGHDT, CDR2 YYEEEE. This CDR3 has 12 residues. DNA for the CDR3: TGTGCCAGCAGCTTGGTAAATTACGAGCAGTACTTC. Translating it yields CASSLVNYEQYF.

This clone was counted a single time. The chain employs TRBV6-5 and TRBJ1-5; 8 positions agree with TRBD1. Trimming cost V 6 bases and J 5 bases; bases outside gene matches: 3. The CDR3 has 13 amino acids. The germline gives CDR1 MNHEY, CDR2 SVGAGI. CDR3 sequence reads: CASRTTGDQPQHF. The CDR3 nucleotides read TGTGCCAGCAGAACGACAGGGGATCAGCCCCAGCATTTT.

This clone occurred many times. This chain joins TRBV16 and TRBJ2-7; maybe TRBD2 (5 bases). Trimming took off 0 bases at V and 3 bases at J, with 15 bases between the two ends. The CDR3 is made up of 16 amino acids. Looked up from germline, CDR1 is KGHSY and CDR2 is FQNENV. The CDR3 is CASSQSLRESDYEQYF. The CDR3 DNA sequence: TGTGCCAGCAGCCAATCATTGAGGGAAAGTGACTACGAGCAGTACTTC.

The J gene is TRBJ2-7, the V gene TRBV9; TRBD1 matches 8 bases. Per germline, CDR1 SGDLS and CDR2 YYNGEE. The CDR3 runs 15 residues. With 0 bases clipped from V and 3 bases from J, the junction kept 5 bases outside the gene matches. CDR3 bases: TGTGCCAGCAGCGTAGGCGTGACAGGGGACTACGAGCAGTACTTC. Its translation is CASSVGVTGDYEQYF. Variable domain in full (rest from reference TRBV9 and TRBJ2-7): DSGVTQTPKHLITATGQRVTLRCSPRSGDLSVYWYQQSLDQGLQFLIQYYNGEERAKGNILERFSAQQFPDLHSELNLSSLELGDSALYFCASSVGVTGDYEQYFGPGTRLTVT.

This chain joins TRBV5-8 and TRBJ1-1; D not certain. CDR1 is SGHTS, CDR2 YDEGEE, per germline. CDR3 length: 14 amino acids. V was pared by 0 bases and J by 5 bases, with 11 bases between. DNA for the CDR3: TGTGCCAGCAGCTTGGAAGGGAGTAGGACTGAAGCTTTCTTT. Protein: CASSLEGSRTEAFF.

V usage is TRBV30 and J usage is TRBJ2-1, with TRBD2 matching 7 bases. V was pared by 5 bases and J by 3 bases, with 4 bases of the junction left unmatched. Germline lookup yields CDR1 GTSNPN and CDR2 SVGIG (reference sequence). The CDR3 has 13 amino acids. The CDR3 sequence is CAWLGDYYNEQFF. The DNA of the CDR3 is TGTGCCTGGTTAGGGGACTACTACAATGAGCAGTTCTTC.

This clone was recorded only once. The rearrangement uses TRBV6-2 or TRBV6-3 and TRBJ2-7; 7 positions match TRBD1. There are 15 residues in the CDR3. The ends lost 0 bases at V and 7 bases at J; junction bases unmatched: 9. Germline V gives CDR1 MNHEY, CDR2 SVGEGT. Here the CDR3 reads CASSYSARGTSEQYF. The CDR3 DNA reads as TGTGCCAGCAGTTACTCCGCCAGGGGGACGAGTGAGCAGTACTTC.

The chain uses TRBV24-1 and TRBJ1-5, with TRBD1 matching over 8 bases. V dropped 7 bases and J dropped 2; count of bases not matched to a gene: 3. The CDR3 has 14 amino acids. The germline V gene encodes CDR1 KGHDR and CDR2 SFDVKD. CDR3 sequence reads: CATREDRGNQPQHF. DNA of the CDR3: TGTGCCACCAGGGAGGACAGGGGCAATCAGCCCCAGCATTTT.